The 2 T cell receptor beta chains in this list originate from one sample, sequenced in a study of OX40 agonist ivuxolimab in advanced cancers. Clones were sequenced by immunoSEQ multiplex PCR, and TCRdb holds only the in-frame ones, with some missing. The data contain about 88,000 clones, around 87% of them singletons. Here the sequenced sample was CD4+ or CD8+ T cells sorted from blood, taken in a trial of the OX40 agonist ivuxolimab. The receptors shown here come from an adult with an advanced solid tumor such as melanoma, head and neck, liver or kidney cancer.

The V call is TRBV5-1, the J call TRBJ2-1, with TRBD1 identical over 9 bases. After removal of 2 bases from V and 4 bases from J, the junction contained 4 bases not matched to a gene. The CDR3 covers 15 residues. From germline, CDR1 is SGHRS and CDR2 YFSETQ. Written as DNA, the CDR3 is TGCGCCAGCAGCTTAACCGGGACAGGGTACAATGAGCAGTTCTTC. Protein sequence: CASSLTGTGYNEQFF.

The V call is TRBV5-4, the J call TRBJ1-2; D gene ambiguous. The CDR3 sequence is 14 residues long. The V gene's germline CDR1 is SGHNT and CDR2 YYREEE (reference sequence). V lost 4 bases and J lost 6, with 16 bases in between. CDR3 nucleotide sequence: TGTGCCAGCAGCACCGGGGTTCACGGGGATGGCTACACCTTC. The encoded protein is CASSTGVHGDGYTF.